Described below is a single TCR beta chain sequence and its context. Its matching antigen is unknown. Time point specified: persistent/refractory GD, antithyroid drugs over 5 years with positive TRAb. PBMC-extracted RNA yielded the TCR library. Graves' disease was diagnosed by American Thyroid Association guidelines. Building the TCR beta libraries relied on iRepertoire HTBI primers, and CDR3 regions underwent Arm-PCR. In the original processing: Samples jointly harbored fewer than 70 TRBV and about 14 TRBJ segments. TCRdb re-analysed the multiplex PCR reads in MiXCR, keeping a single row per CDR3 protein. These V and J calls rely on TCRdb rather than the paper's analysis. The sample contains roughly 450,000 distinct CDR3 sequences, less than 25% of which appear only once. V was pared by 5 bases and J by 2 bases, with 13 bases between. The CDR3 consists of 14 residues. Germline lookup yields CDR1 MDHEN and CDR2 SYDVKM.

The data stem from a study of regulatory T cells in long-lasting Graves disease. Study-level points and caveats: Persistent Graves' patients showed less TCR diversity than newly diagnosed ones. The study found TRBV28, TRBJ1-2 and TRBJ2-5 favored in persistent disease.

Specimen: peripheral blood mononuclear cells (PBMCs), collected when the disease was refractory, from a patient treated with antithyroid drugs. The J gene is TRBJ2-7, the V gene TRBV28, with a tentative D call TRBD1 (6 bases). The clonotype was recovered from a female donor with Graves disease. For the CDR3, the DNA is TGTGCCAGCAGTGCCCAGGGGCGCGCCTACGAGCAGTACTTC. Its protein is CASSAQGRAYEQYF.